The 32 T cell receptor beta chains reported below all come from one sample, sequenced in a study of blood T cell repertoires in COVID-19. TCRdb's copy holds only in-frame clones and misses some; the assay was immunoSEQ multiplex PCR. The sample carries approximately 190,000 clones, 83% recorded once. Material: peripheral blood. Source of these receptors: a woman aged 40 to 55 with acute or convalescent COVID-19.

The chain is built from TRBV7-9 and TRBJ2-7; 14 nucleotides agree with TRBD2. The germline CDR1 and CDR2 sequences are SEHNR and FQNEAQ (reference sequence). This CDR3 contains 16 residues. V was clipped by 4 bases and J by 3 bases; unmatched bases: 5. The CDR3 region is CASSSLTSGRVYEQYF. The CDR3 DNA reads TGTGCCAGCAGCTCCCTGACTAGCGGGAGGGTCTACGAGCAGTACTTC.

The rearrangement links TRBV3-1 (or the pseudogene TRBV3-2) to TRBJ1-4; 7 positions match TRBD1. After removal of 4 bases from V and 8 bases from J, the junction contained 13 bases not matched to a gene. Germline V gene data show CDR1 as LGHDT and CDR2 as YNNKEL (reference sequence). This CDR3 is built from 16 residues. In DNA form, the CDR3 reads TGTGCCAGCAGCCCTGCCCTTCAGGGGGGACGAGAAAAACTGTTTTTT. It specifies CASSPALQGGREKLFF.

The rearrangement joins TRBV27 to TRBJ2-2; D gene unclear. V lost 5 bases and J lost 7, with 17 bases in between. This CDR3 region has 15 residues. Germline loops: CDR1 MNHEY, CDR2 SMNVEV (reference sequence). The CDR3 DNA is TGTGCCAGCAGTCCGCAACTTGTCCCAAACGGGGAGCTGTTTTTT. Its translation: CASSPQLVPNGELFF.

This rearrangement joins TRBV5-1 to TRBJ2-5; 8 nucleotides align to TRBD2. The CDR3 loop spans 16 amino acids. Germline assignment: CDR1 SGHRS and CDR2 YFSETQ. J lost 4 bases, V lost 0 bases, and 8 bases had no gene match. The CDR3 here is CASSLVPAGVGETQYF. CDR3 sequence (DNA): TGCGCCAGCAGCTTGGTTCCAGCGGGAGTAGGAGAGACCCAGTACTTC.

The chain employs TRBV10-2 and TRBJ1-1; D uncertain. Deletions cut 2 bases from V and 5 bases from J, with 12 bases between. The germline V gene has CDR1 WSHSY and CDR2 SAAADI. This CDR3 has 14 residues. CDR3 protein: CASSEPRRETEAFF. CDR3 coding DNA: TGCGCCAGCAGTGAGCCGAGGCGGGAAACTGAAGCTTTCTTT.

The rearrangement joins TRBV10-3 to TRBJ1-3; 11 bases fit TRBD1. From germline, CDR1 is ENHRY and CDR2 SYGVKD. J gave up 8 bases and V 6 bases, and 3 bases lay outside the gene matches. The CDR3 contains 13 residues. CDR3 coding DNA: TGTGCCATCAGCGGACAGGGGGCATACACCATATATTTT. As protein: CAISGQGAYTIYF.

This chain uses TRBV11-2 with TRBJ2-3; TRBD2 might be the D (6 bases). The CDR3 loop spans 14 amino acids. The ends were cut back, 9 bases at V and 0 bases at J, with 13 bases in the middle. Germline V lookup: CDR1 SGHAT, CDR2 FQNNGV. This CDR3 is CASLWRASTDTQYF. For the CDR3, the DNA is TGTGCCAGTCTCTGGAGGGCAAGCACAGATACGCAGTATTTT.

Concerning this clone: One junction end does not reproduce the germline sequence, and a read error may be involved. V and J are TRBV3-1 (or the pseudogene TRBV3-2) and TRBJ1-2; 9 bases match TRBD1. CDR3 length equals 13 residues. Germline CDR1 LGHDT, CDR2 YNNKEL (reference sequence). The chain's CDR3 is CASSPTTQGAVNF. Written as DNA, the CDR3 is TGTGCCAGCAGCCCGACTACACAGGGGGCGGTGAACTTC.

The chain combines TRBV7-9 with TRBJ1-1; TRBD1 aligns across 9 bases. Germline lookup yields CDR1 SEHNR and CDR2 FQNEAQ (reference sequence). The CDR3 has 14 amino acids. V gave up 0 bases and J gave up 10 bases; unmatched junction bases: 6. CDR3 amino acids: CASSLAGQGARAFF. As DNA, the CDR3 is TGTGCCAGCAGCTTAGCGGGACAGGGAGCCCGAGCTTTCTTT.

The chain recombines TRBV12-1 with TRBJ2-1; the table gives TRBD2 as D, unverified against the DNA. TRBV12-1 is a documented pseudogene. There are 16 residues in the CDR3. CDR3 in amino acids: CASSPLKSGGAVEQFF. Written as DNA, the CDR3 is TGTGCCAGCAGCCCCCTGAAAAGCGGGGGGGCAGTTGAGCAGTTCTTC.

The rearrangement uses TRBV2 and TRBJ2-4; tentatively, D is TRBD2 (6 bases). Trimming removed 3 bases at V and 7 bases at J, with 16 bases between. The CDR3 is 15 residues long. Per germline, CDR1 SNHLY and CDR2 FYNNEI. The CDR3 reads CASSDQVAEKNIQYF. Written as DNA, the CDR3 is TGTGCCAGCAGTGATCAAGTAGCGGAAAAGAACATTCAGTACTTC. Looking up the rest from reference TRBV2 and TRBJ2-4 gives the full variable domain: EPEVTQTPSHQVTQMGQEVILRCVPISNHLYFYWYRQILGQKVEFLVSFYNNEISEKSEIFDDQFSVERPDGSNFTLKIRSTKLEDSAMYFCASSDQVAEKNIQYFGAGTRLSVL.

The rearrangement links TRBV27 to TRBJ2-7; D not certain. CDR3 length equals 12 residues. CDR1 and CDR2 (germline): MNHEY, SMNVEV (reference sequence). V dropped 5 bases and J dropped 3 bases, with 8 bases sitting between them. The DNA for the CDR3 is TGTGCCAGCAGTCCAAACAGCTACGAGCAGTACTTC. It specifies CASSPNSYEQYF.

The rearrangement links TRBV14 to TRBJ1-2, with a weak D call TRBD1 (5 bases). CDR1 and CDR2 (germline): SGHDN, FVKESK. Trimming stripped 5 bases from V and 6 bases from J, with 19 bases between. CDR3 length: 15 amino acids. As DNA, the CDR3 is TGTGCCAGCAGCTCTCAAATGGGGCAGCCCGATGGCTACACCTTC. It yields the protein CASSSQMGQPDGYTF.

The chain recombines TRBV10-2 with TRBJ2-3; 10 nucleotides align to TRBD2. The V gene end was trimmed by 11 bases and the J gene end by 1 base; junction bases not matched to a gene: 3. From germline, CDR1 is WSHSY and CDR2 SAAADI. The CDR3 is made up of 13 amino acids. The CDR3 sequence is CAGGTSGTDTQYF. As DNA, the CDR3 is TGCGCCGGCGGGACTAGCGGCACAGATACGCAGTATTTT.

This chain joins TRBV7-2 and TRBJ1-5, with TRBD1 identical over 9 bases. This CDR3 comprises 17 residues. Germline V gene data show CDR1 as SGHTA and CDR2 as FQGNSA. With 2 bases clipped from V and 2 bases from J, the junction kept 7 bases outside the gene matches. CDR3 nucleotide sequence: TGTGCCAGCAGCTTATGGGGGACAGGGAACGGCAATCAGCCCCAGCATTTT. It yields the protein CASSLWGTGNGNQPQHF.

The chain recombines TRBV10-3 with TRBJ2-1; D not certain. The V gene lost 5 bases and the J gene lost 5 bases, with 7 bases spanning the gap. The germline gives CDR1 ENHRY, CDR2 SYGVKD. This CDR3 has 12 residues. The CDR3 protein is CAISRLNNEQFF. Written as DNA, the CDR3 is TGTGCCATCAGTCGACTCAACAATGAGCAGTTCTTC.

The V and J genes are TRBV24-1 and TRBJ2-3; 9 bases line up with TRBD1. After removal of 3 bases from V and 7 bases from J, the junction contained 7 bases not matched to a gene. Germline CDR1 and CDR2: KGHDR and SFDVKD. The CDR3 extends over 15 amino acids. The CDR3 is CATSDGQGLGNTQYF. The CDR3, as DNA: TGTGCCACCAGTGATGGACAGGGGCTAGGGAATACGCAGTATTTT.

The chain joins TRBV7-9 to TRBJ1-2, with 9 bases aligning to TRBD1. Looked up from germline, CDR1 is SEHNR and CDR2 is FQNEAQ (reference sequence). V lost 10 bases, J lost 2 bases, and 8 bases stayed unmatched. The CDR3 contains 14 residues. CDR3 in DNA: TGTGCCATCCTGCAACAGGGGGCAAACTATGGCTACACCTTC. Amino acid sequence: CAILQQGANYGYTF. Using reference TRBV7-9 and TRBJ1-2 for the parts outside the CDR3, the full variable domain is DTGVSQNPRHKITKRGQNVTFRCDPISEHNRLYWYRQTLGQGPEFLTYFQNEAQLEKSRLLSDRFSAERPKGSFSTLEIQRTEQGDSAMYLCAILQQGANYGYTFGSGTRLTVV.

The V call is TRBV2, the J call TRBJ2-5; 11 bases map to TRBD2. The CDR3 consists of 16 residues. V was pared by 2 bases and J by 5 bases, with 7 bases of the junction left unmatched. The V gene's germline CDR1 is SNHLY and CDR2 FYNNEI. CDR3 residues: CASSELAGGLWETQYF. In DNA, the CDR3 is TGTGCCAGCAGTGAACTAGCGGGGGGCCTGTGGGAGACCCAGTACTTC.

The V call is TRBV10-3, the J call TRBJ2-4, with D uncertain. V gave up 6 bases and J gave up 5 bases, with 5 bases separating them. Germline V gives CDR1 ENHRY, CDR2 SYGVKD. There are 11 residues in the CDR3. CDR3 sequence reads: CAISQENIQYF. The CDR3 DNA sequence: TGTGCCATCAGCCAGGAAAACATTCAGTACTTC.

This chain connects TRBV5-4 to TRBJ2-7; D may be TRBD1 (6 bases). The CDR3 consists of 16 residues. V lost 3 bases, J lost 7 bases, and 23 bases lay in between. In germline, CDR1 is SGHNT, CDR2 YYREEE (reference sequence). The CDR3 region is CASSSLGALQAGEQYF. CDR3 in DNA: TGTGCCAGCAGCTCCCTGGGGGCCTTACAAGCTGGGGAGCAGTACTTC.

The rearrangement uses TRBV7-9 and TRBJ2-3; unclear D gene. The V gene lost 9 bases and the J gene lost 0 bases, with 13 bases spanning the gap. This CDR3 has 14 residues. Germline V gene data show CDR1 as SEHNR and CDR2 as FQNEAQ (reference sequence). The CDR3 region has the DNA TGTGCCAGTACAGTGACACCTAGCACAGATACGCAGTATTTT. Its translation: CASTVTPSTDTQYF.

The chain uses TRBV30 and TRBJ2-2; no firm D call. This CDR3 has 14 amino acids. The V gene's germline CDR1 is GTSNPN and CDR2 SVGIG (reference sequence). V was clipped by 0 bases and J by 5 bases, with 10 bases between them. The CDR3 region has the DNA TGTGCCTGGAGTGTACATTCGGGTACCGGGGAGCTGTTTTTT. Encoded protein: CAWSVHSGTGELFF.

This clone was picked up a small number of times. The V call is TRBV19, the J call TRBJ1-1, with D maybe TRBD1 (5 bases). Germline V gives CDR1 LNHDA, CDR2 SQIVND (reference sequence). The CDR3 consists of 14 residues. V was trimmed by 3 bases and J by 11 bases, leaving 19 bases between them. The CDR3 DNA reads as TGTGCCAGTAGTATCGGGCAGGGAAGTAACTCGGCTTTCTTT. Translated: CASSIGQGSNSAFF.

This rearrangement joins TRBV10-2 to TRBJ1-3, with a weak D call TRBD1 (5 bases). The CDR3 is made up of 15 amino acids. Per germline, CDR1 WSHSY and CDR2 SAAADI. The V and J ends lost 6 bases and 0 bases respectively, with 12 bases between them. The CDR3 DNA reads as TGCGCCAGCAGCCCTTCGACAGTCTCTGGAAACACCATATATTTT. Encoded protein: CASSPSTVSGNTIYF.

This clone was observed many times. The chain carries TRBV6-2 or TRBV6-3 and TRBJ2-5; TRBD2 agrees at 7 bases. The CDR3 totals 21 residues. The V gene end was trimmed by 2 bases and the J gene end by 5 bases; junction bases not matched to a gene: 26. The V gene's germline CDR1 is MNHEY and CDR2 SVGEGT. DNA of the CDR3: TGTGCCAGCAGTTACGACTCACACCACTATCCGAGGGAGGGCCAGTTGGAGACCCAGTACTTC. It translates to CASSYDSHHYPREGQLETQYF.

The CDR3 loop reads CASSLDSREQYF. The CDR3 DNA is TGTGCCAGCAGTTTAGACAGTCGCGAGCAGTACTTC. This chain joins TRBV28 and TRBJ2-7, with D maybe TRBD1 (5 bases). Germline CDR1 MDHEN, CDR2 SYDVKM. Between the trimmed V and J ends, which lost 2 bases and 6 bases, there was a span of 8 bases. The CDR3 loop spans 12 amino acids.

This clone was picked up a small number of times. The chain couples TRBV6-4 to TRBJ1-1, with unresolved D. With 3 bases removed from V and 1 base from J, the gap between germline ends came to 9 bases. This CDR3 has 14 amino acids. Germline loops: CDR1 MRHNA, CDR2 SNTAGT. In nucleotides, the CDR3 is TGTGCCAGCAGTGAGTCCACAGCGAACACTGAAGCTTTCTTT. Encoded protein: CASSESTANTEAFF.

The gene calls are TRBV11-2 and TRBJ1-5, with no clear D. CDR3 size: 13 residues. In germline, CDR1 is SGHAT, CDR2 FQNNGV. V shed 5 bases and J shed 7 bases, with 12 bases lying between them. The CDR3 nucleotides read TGTGCCAGCAGCCCATCGACGGGACAGCCCCAGCATTTT. Its protein product is CASSPSTGQPQHF.

The gene calls are TRBV28 and TRBJ1-2, with D tentatively TRBD1 (6 bases). This CDR3 spans 13 amino acids. Per germline, CDR1 MDHEN and CDR2 SYDVKM. V lost 6 bases and J lost 4, with 12 bases in between. CDR3 residues: CASSRTRGYGYTF. The CDR3 DNA reads TGTGCCAGCAGCCGGACCAGGGGCTATGGCTACACCTTC.

This clone was detected only once. The chain has TRBV10-3 and TRBJ1-6; a possible D gene is TRBD1 (6 bases). The CDR3 contains 14 residues. Trimming removed 7 bases at V and 8 bases at J, with 15 bases between. CDR1 ENHRY and CDR2 SYGVKD come from the germline V gene. The CDR3 reads CAITETGSDSPLHF. In DNA, the CDR3 is TGTGCCATCACCGAGACAGGTTCCGATTCACCCCTCCACTTT.

This chain uses TRBV5-4 with TRBJ2-5; D perhaps matches TRBD2 (6 bases). The CDR3 totals 15 residues. V was trimmed by 1 base and J by 5 bases, leaving 15 bases between them. The germline V gene has CDR1 SGHNT and CDR2 YYREEE (reference sequence). The CDR3 loop reads CASSLKAGGGETQYF. In DNA form, the CDR3 reads TGTGCCAGCAGCTTGAAAGCAGGTGGGGGGGAGACCCAGTACTTC.